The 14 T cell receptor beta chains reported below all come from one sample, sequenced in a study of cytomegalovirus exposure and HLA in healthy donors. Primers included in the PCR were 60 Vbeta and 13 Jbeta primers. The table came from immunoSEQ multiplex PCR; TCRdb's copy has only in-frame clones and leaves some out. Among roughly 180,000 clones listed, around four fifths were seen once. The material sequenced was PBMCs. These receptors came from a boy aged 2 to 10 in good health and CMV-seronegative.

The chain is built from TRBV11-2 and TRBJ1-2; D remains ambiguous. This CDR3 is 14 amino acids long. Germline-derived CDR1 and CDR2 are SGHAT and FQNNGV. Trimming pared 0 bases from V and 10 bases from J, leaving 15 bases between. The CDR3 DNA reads TGTGCCAGCAGCTTAGAGTCCGGGGAGGTGGACTACACCTTC. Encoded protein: CASSLESGEVDYTF.

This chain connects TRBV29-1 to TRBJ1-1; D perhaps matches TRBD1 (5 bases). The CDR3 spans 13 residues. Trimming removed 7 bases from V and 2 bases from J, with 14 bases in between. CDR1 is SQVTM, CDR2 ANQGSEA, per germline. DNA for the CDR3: TGCAGCGCCTTTGGGGGGGATAACACTGAAGCTTTCTTT. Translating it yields CSAFGGDNTEAFF.

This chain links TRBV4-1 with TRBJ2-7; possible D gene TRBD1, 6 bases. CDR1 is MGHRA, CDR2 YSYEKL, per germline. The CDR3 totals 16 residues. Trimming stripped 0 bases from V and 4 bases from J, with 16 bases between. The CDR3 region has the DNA TGCGCCAGCAGCCAAGATATAACAGGGCGAGGTTACGAGCAGTACGTC. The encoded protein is CASSQDITGRGYEQYV.

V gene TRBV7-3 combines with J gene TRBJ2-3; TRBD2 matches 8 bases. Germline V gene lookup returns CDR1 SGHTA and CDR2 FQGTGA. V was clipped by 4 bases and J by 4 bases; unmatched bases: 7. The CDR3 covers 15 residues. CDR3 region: CASSSSGSAADTQYF. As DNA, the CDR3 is TGTGCCAGCAGCTCCAGCGGGAGTGCGGCAGATACGCAGTATTTT.

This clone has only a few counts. The CDR3 sequence is CASSMVIKGLAFF. DNA for the CDR3: TGTGCCAGTAGTATGGTCATAAAGGGACTGGCTTTCTTT. This chain connects TRBV19 to TRBJ1-1, with a possible D match to TRBD1 (5 bases). This CDR3 comprises 13 residues. V lost 3 bases and J lost 11, with 16 bases in between. Germline V CDR1 and CDR2: LNHDA, SQIVND (reference sequence).

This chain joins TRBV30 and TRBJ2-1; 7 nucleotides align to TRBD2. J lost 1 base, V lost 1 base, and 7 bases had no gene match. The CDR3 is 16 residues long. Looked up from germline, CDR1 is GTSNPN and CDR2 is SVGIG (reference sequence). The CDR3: CAWSGGGSESYNEQFF. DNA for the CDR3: TGTGCCTGGAGTGGGGGAGGGAGTGAGTCCTACAATGAGCAGTTCTTC.

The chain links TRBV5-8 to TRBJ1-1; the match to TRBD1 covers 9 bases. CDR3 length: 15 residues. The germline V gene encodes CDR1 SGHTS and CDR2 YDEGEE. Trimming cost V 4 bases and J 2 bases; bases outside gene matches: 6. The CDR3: CASSTGQGRNTEAFF. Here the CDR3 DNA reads TGTGCCAGCAGCACCGGACAGGGGCGCAACACTGAAGCTTTCTTT.

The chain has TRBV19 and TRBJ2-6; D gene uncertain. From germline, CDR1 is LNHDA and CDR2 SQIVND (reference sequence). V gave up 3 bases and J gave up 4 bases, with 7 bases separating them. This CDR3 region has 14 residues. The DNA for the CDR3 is TGTGCCAGTAGTATCCGTACAGGGGCCAACGTCCTGACTTTC. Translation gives CASSIRTGANVLTF.

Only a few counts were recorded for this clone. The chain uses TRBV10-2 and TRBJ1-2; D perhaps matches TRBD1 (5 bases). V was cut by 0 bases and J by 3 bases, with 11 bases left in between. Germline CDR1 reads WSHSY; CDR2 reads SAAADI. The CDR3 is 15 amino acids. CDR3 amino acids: CASSESGSRDYGYTF. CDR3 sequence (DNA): TGCGCCAGCAGTGAGTCTGGTTCCAGGGACTATGGCTACACCTTC.

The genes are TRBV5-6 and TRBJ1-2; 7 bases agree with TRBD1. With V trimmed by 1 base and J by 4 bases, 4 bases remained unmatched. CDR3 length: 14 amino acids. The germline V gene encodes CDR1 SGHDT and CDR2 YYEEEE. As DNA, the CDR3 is TGTGCCAGCAGCTTGACCGACAGGGCCTATGGCTACACCTTC. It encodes CASSLTDRAYGYTF.

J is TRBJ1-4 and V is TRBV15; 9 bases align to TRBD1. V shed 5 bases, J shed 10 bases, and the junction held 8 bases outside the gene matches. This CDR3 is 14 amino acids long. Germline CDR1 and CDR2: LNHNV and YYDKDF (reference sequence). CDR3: CATSDRDRDGKLFF. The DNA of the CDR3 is TGTGCCACCAGCGACCGGGACAGGGACGGAAAACTGTTTTTT. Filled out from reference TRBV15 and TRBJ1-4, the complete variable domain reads DAMVIQNPRYQVTQFGKPVTLSCSQTLNHNVMYWYQQKSSQAPKLLFHYYDKDFNNEADTPDNFQSRRPNTSFCFLDIRSPGLGDTAMYLCATSDRDRDGKLFFGSGTQLSVL.

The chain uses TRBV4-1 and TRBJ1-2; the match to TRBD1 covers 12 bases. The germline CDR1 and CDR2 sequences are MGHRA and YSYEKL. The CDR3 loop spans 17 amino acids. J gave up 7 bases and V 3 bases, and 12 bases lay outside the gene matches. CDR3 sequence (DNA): TGCGCCAGCAGCCAGCCGGGACAGGGGGCGCGTACGGTTGGCTACACCTTC. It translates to CASSQPGQGARTVGYTF.

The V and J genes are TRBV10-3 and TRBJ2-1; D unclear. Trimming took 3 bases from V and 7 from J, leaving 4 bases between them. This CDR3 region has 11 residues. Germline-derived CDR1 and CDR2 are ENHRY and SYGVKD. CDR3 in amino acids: CAISDLNEQFF. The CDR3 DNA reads TGTGCCATCAGTGACCTGAATGAGCAGTTCTTC.

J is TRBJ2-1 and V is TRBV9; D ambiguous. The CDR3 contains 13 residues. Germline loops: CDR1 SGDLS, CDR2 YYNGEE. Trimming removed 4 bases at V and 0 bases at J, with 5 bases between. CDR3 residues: CASSSSSYNEQFF. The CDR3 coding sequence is TGTGCCAGCAGCTCCTCCTCCTACAATGAGCAGTTCTTC.